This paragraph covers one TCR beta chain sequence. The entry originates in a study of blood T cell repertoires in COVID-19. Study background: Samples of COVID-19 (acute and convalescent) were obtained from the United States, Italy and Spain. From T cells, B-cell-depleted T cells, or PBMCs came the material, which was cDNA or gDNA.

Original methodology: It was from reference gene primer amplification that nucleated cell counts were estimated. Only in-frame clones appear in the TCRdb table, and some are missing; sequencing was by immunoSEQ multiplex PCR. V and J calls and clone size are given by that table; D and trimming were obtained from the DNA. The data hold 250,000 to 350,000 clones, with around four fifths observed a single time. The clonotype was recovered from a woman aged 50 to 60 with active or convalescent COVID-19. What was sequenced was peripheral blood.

The CDR3 spells CASSWGQGAGGYTF. The CDR3 bases are TGCGCCAGCAGCTGGGGACAGGGGGCAGGTGGCTACACCTTC. This chain links TRBV5-1 with TRBJ1-2; 12 bases align to TRBD1. This CDR3 is 14 amino acids long. Germline CDR1 and CDR2: SGHRS and YFSETQ. V dropped 3 bases and J dropped 7; count of bases not matched to a gene: 4.